This T cell receptor (beta chain) derives from a study of identical twins. General study points: The degree of excess twin sharing was weaker in beta out-of-frame sequences. It was cross-sectional statistical analysis, not following the same donors, that the conclusions relied on.

Comment on this clonotype: Antigen unknown.

Germline CDR1 is MNHNS and CDR2 is SASEGT. V lost 6 bases and J lost 4; bases outside the gene matches: 6. There are 14 residues in the CDR3. From the 5' RACE reads, TCRdb called clonotypes with MiXCR, one entry per CDR3 protein. The sample lists 600,000 to 700,000 distinct CDR3 sequences, 21% occurring once. These data are also associated with another study on T cells expressing NK-cell markers. That work states: Within the sequenced cohort of eight donors, seven exhibited HCMV seropositivity and one was seronegative. Certain NKG2C+ T cell clones were expanded, and their HCMV specificity remained unclear.

Sequenced sample: PBMCs. This clonotype was sampled from a woman aged 18-29 years in good health. This chain connects TRBV6-1 to TRBJ1-5; 7 bases align to TRBD1. CDR3 in amino acids: CASSPGQENQPQHF. The CDR3 nucleotides are TGTGCCAGCAGCCCAGGACAGGAGAATCAGCCCCAGCATTTT.